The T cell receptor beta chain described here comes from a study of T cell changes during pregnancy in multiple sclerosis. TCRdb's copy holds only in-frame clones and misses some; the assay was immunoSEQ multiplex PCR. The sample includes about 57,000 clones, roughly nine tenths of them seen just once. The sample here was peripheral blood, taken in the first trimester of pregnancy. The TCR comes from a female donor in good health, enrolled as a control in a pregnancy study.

This chain's CDR3 is CASSESSGRENEQFF. In DNA form, the CDR3 reads TGTGCCAGCAGTGAATCTAGCGGGAGGGAGAATGAGCAGTTCTTC. The chain couples TRBV6-4 to TRBJ2-1, with 12 nucleotides matching TRBD2. Unmatched junction bases numbered 4, after V lost 3 bases and J lost 7 bases. Germline loops: CDR1 MRHNA, CDR2 SNTAGT. This CDR3 region has 15 residues.